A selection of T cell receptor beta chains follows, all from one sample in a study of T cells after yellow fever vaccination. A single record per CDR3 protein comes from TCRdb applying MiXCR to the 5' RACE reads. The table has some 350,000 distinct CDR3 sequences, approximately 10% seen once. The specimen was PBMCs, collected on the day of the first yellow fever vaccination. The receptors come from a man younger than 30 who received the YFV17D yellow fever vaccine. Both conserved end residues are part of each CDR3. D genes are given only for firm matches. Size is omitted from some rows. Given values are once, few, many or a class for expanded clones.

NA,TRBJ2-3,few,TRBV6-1,TGTGCCAGCAGACCGGACGGTACAGATACGCAGTATTTT,CASRPDGTDTQYF
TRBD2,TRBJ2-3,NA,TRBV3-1,TGTGCCAGACCAGCGGGGGGAGCAGATACGCAGTATTTT,CARPAGGADTQYF
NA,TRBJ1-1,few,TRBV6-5,TGTGCCAGCAGTAGATATCGGACTGAAGCTTTCTTT,CASSRYRTEAFF
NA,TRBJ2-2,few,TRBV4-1,TGCGCCAGCAGCCAAGATGTAGGGGGGCGGAGCGGGGAGCTGTTTTTT,CASSQDVGGRSGELFF
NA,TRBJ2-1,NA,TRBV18,TGTGCCAGCTCACCCCCCGGGGCCGCATCTAGACACTACAATGAGCAGTTCTTC,CASSPPGAASRHYNEQFF
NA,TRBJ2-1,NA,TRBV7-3,TGTGCCAGCAGCTTAAGTTCTCGTAATGAGCAGTTCTTC,CASSLSSRNEQFF
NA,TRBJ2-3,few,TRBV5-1,TGCGCCAGCAGCTTGTCATCGGCGGGACGCACAGATACGCAGTATTTT,CASSLSSAGRTDTQYF
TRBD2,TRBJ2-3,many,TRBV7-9,TGTGCCAGCAGCTGGGAGGGGTATACGCAGTATTTT,CASSWEGYTQYF
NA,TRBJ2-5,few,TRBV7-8,TGTGCCAGCAGCTTGGCAGGGACGACTGGAGAGACCCAGTACTTC,CASSLAGTTGETQYF
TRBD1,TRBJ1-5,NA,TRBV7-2,TGTGCCAGTTGCCGGGACAGGGATCAGCCCCAGCATTTT,CASCRDRDQPQHF
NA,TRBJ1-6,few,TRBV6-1,TGTGCCAGCAGTAAAGGGGTGCTGGGGAATTCACCCCTCCACTTT,CASSKGVLGNSPLHF
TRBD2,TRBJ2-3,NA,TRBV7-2,TGTGCCAGCAGCTTAGCCTTGCGGGGGGGTGGTGCGCAGTATTTT,CASSLALRGGGAQYF
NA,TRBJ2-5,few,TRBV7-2,TGTGCCAGCAGCTTGATGGTGGAGACCCAGTACTTC,CASSLMVETQYF
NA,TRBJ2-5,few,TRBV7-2,TGTGCCAGCATCAAATCACCTCGGGAGACCCAGTACTTC,CASIKSPRETQYF
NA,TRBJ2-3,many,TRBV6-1,TGTGCCAGCAGCCTCCGATTGTCCTGGGATACGCAGTATTTT,CASSLRLSWDTQYF
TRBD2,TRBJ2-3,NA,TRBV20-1,TGCAGTGCTAGGGGGCCGGGGGGGCCAGATACGCAGTATTTT,CSARGPGGPDTQYF
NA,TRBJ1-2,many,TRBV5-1,TGCGCCAGCAGTTTCGACGGGGGATATGGCTACACCTTC,CASSFDGGYGYTF
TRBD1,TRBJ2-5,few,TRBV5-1,TGCGCCAGCAGCTTTTCAGGGGGAAGGGAGACCCAGTACTTC,CASSFSGGRETQYF
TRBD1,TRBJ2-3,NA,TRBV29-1,TGCAGCGTTGAGCGTTCCGGGACAGGGGGCACAGATACGCAGTATTTT,CSVERSGTGGTDTQYF
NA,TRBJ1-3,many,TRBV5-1,TGCGCCAGCAGCTTGGGGGCTGGAAACACCATATATTTT,CASSLGAGNTIYF
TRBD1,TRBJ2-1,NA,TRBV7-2,TGTGCCAGCAGCCGGGACAGGGCAGAACTGTTCTTC,CASSRDRAELFF
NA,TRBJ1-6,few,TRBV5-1,TGCGCCAGCAGCCTCGCGTCGCCCCATAATTCACCCCTCCACTTT,CASSLASPHNSPLHF
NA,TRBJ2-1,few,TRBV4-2,TGTGCCAGCAGCATCGGGGGAAACAATGAGCAGTTCTTC,CASSIGGNNEQFF
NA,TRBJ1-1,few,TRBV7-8,TGTGCCAGCAGATGGAGACCGCTAGGAATGAACACTGAAGCTTTCTTT,CASRWRPLGMNTEAFF
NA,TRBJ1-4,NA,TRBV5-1,TGCGCCAGCAGCTTGCGGCCAGGGGTGGGAAAACTGTTTTTT,CASSLRPGVGKLFF
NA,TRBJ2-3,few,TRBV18,TGTGCCAGCTCACCTAGGATTGACGGAGATACGCAGTATTTT,CASSPRIDGDTQYF
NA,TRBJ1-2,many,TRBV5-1,TGCGCCAGCAGCTTGGAGGCGGCCCGAAGAGGAGCGTATGGCTACACCTTC,CASSLEAARRGAYGYTF
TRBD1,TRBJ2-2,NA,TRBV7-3,TGTGCCAGCAGTCAGGACAGGGTATCGACCGGGGAGCTGTTTTTT,CASSQDRVSTGELFF
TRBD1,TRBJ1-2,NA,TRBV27,TGTGCCAGCAGCCGGGACAGGGCCTATGGCTACACCTTC,CASSRDRAYGYTF
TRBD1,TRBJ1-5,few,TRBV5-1,TGCGCCAGCAGCTACGGGACAGGGGGCCCTAATCAGCCCCAGCATTTT,CASSYGTGGPNQPQHF
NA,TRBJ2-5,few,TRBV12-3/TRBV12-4,TGTGCCAGCAGGCTCGGGGCAGGGGGGGGCGAAGAGACCCAGTACTTC,CASRLGAGGGEETQYF
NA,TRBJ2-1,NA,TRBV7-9,TGTGCCAGCAGTCCCAGACAGCCAACGAATTCCCAATACGAGCAGTTCTTC,CASSPRQPTNSQYEQFF